Presented here are 20 T cell receptor beta chains from one specimen sequenced in a study of CD4 T cells in relation to SARS-CoV-2 and coronaviruses. Unexposed donor CD4+ T cells date from 2011-2018, before the COVID-19 pandemic. Isolation of CD4+ T cells took place after about 9 days in culture. Method: immunoSEQ multiplex PCR; TCRdb's copy keeps in-frame clones and lacks some. Of roughly 28,000 clones listed, approximately 70% are singletons. The antigens for these receptors are not known. The sequenced sample was CD4+ T cells from PBMCs, cultured in vitro. The origin of the receptors is a human donor in good health.

This chain connects TRBV19 to TRBJ1-5; D uncertain. This CDR3 comprises 14 residues. The germline V gene encodes CDR1 LNHDA and CDR2 SQIVND (reference sequence). Trimming pared 3 bases from V and 2 bases from J, leaving 8 bases between. The DNA for the CDR3 is TGTGCCAGTAGTATGGACCTCCGCAATCAGCCCCAGCATTTT. Its protein is CASSMDLRNQPQHF.

The J gene is TRBJ2-2, the V gene TRBV18; 10 nucleotides match TRBD1. Germline CDR1 and CDR2: KGHSH and LQKENI. J was trimmed by 2 bases and V by 4 bases; bases with no gene match: 7. The CDR3 extends over 17 amino acids. In DNA, the CDR3 is TGTGCCAGCTCACAGGGGACAGGGGCGGCCAACACCGGGGAGCTGTTTTTT. Its translation is CASSQGTGAANTGELFF.

The chain joins TRBV6-5 to TRBJ2-7; TRBD1 matches 8 bases. V lost 7 bases to trimming and J lost 3 bases; unmatched junction nucleotides: 8. This CDR3 contains 14 residues. CDR1 is MNHEY and CDR2 is SVGAGI in the germline V gene. CDR3 loop: CASIGTGSYYEQYF. CDR3 nucleotide sequence: TGTGCCAGCATCGGGACAGGTAGCTACTACGAGCAGTACTTC.

The chain is built from TRBV5-1 and TRBJ1-1, with 9 bases matching TRBD1. CDR3 length: 13 amino acids. Unmatched junction bases numbered 5, after V lost 5 bases and J lost 6 bases. Germline CDR1 is SGHRS and CDR2 is YFSETQ. CDR3 nucleotides: TGCGCCAGCAGTCAAAGACAGGGGGCTGAAGCTTTCTTT. It translates to CASSQRQGAEAFF. The variable domain in full, completed from reference TRBV5-1 and TRBJ1-1, reads KAGVTQTPRYLIKTRGQQVTLSCSPISGHRSVSWYQQTPGQGLQFLFEYFSETQRNKGNFPGRFSGRQFSNSRSEMNVSTLELGDSALYLCASSQRQGAEAFFGQGTRLTVV.

This clone has a handful of counts. This chain links TRBV19 with TRBJ1-3; no reliable D call. The germline CDR1 and CDR2 sequences are LNHDA and SQIVND (reference sequence). Trimming took 5 bases from V and 5 from J, leaving 4 bases between them. This CDR3 is 11 amino acids long. The CDR3 sequence: CASSARNTIYF. The CDR3 nucleotides read TGTGCCAGTAGTGCAAGAAACACCATATATTTT.

The J gene is TRBJ2-2, the V gene TRBV10-3; 7 bases line up with TRBD2. The V and J ends lost 4 bases and 4 bases, in that order; junction bases with no gene match: 9. This CDR3 region has 16 residues. CDR1 is ENHRY and CDR2 is SYGVKD in the germline V gene. In nucleotides, the CDR3 is TGTGCCATCAGTGGTTCAGCGGGAAGGTCCACCGGGGAGCTGTTTTTT. It codes for CAISGSAGRSTGELFF.

The chain recombines TRBV7-6 with TRBJ2-5; TRBD1 matches at 9 bases. Unmatched junction bases numbered 7, after V lost 5 bases and J lost 0 bases. CDR3 length: 16 residues. The germline V gene encodes CDR1 SGHVS and CDR2 FNYEAQ. The CDR3 bases are TGTGCCAGCAGCGCCACCGGGACAGGGTACCAAGAGACCCAGTACTTC. It is translated as CASSATGTGYQETQYF.

This clone was detected only once. The chain joins TRBV4-1 to TRBJ2-7, with 10 bases lining up with TRBD2. There are 14 residues in the CDR3. Trimming took 2 bases from V and 4 from J; bases not matched to a gene: 2. Germline CDR1 is MGHRA and CDR2 is YSYEKL. The CDR3 sequence is CASSQPTSGYEQYF. In DNA, the CDR3 is TGCGCCAGCAGCCAACCGACTAGCGGGTACGAGCAGTACTTC.

The chain has TRBV19 and TRBJ1-5; the D is unclear. The CDR3 is 13 amino acids. Deletions cut 10 bases from V and 0 bases from J, with 10 bases between. The germline V gene encodes CDR1 LNHDA and CDR2 SQIVND (reference sequence). CDR3 nucleotides: TGTGCCACCCAGGCTTATAGCAATCAGCCCCAGCATTTT. It yields the protein CATQAYSNQPQHF. The whole variable domain, remainder taken from reference TRBV19 and TRBJ1-5, is DGGITQSPKYLFRKEGQNVTLSCEQNLNHDAMYWYRQDPGQGLRLIYYSQIVNDFQKGDIAEGYSVSREKKESFPLTVTSAQKNPTAFYLCATQAYSNQPQHFGDGTRLSIL.

The chain joins TRBV6-2 or TRBV6-3 to TRBJ2-3, with D hard to call. V lost 2 bases and J 2 bases, leaving 5 bases between the germline ends. From germline, CDR1 is MNHEY and CDR2 SVGEGT. CDR3 size: 13 residues. CDR3 DNA sequence: TGTGCCAGCAGTTACCAAAACACAGATACGCAGTATTTT. This gives the protein CASSYQNTDTQYF.

The rearrangement joins TRBV7-2 to TRBJ2-3; the match to TRBD2 covers 11 bases. The CDR3 consists of 17 residues. The ends lost 5 bases at V and 0 bases at J; junction bases unmatched: 7. Germline loops: CDR1 SGHTA, CDR2 FQGNSA. The CDR3 DNA is TGTGCCAGCAGCGGACTAGCGGGTGGGTCTAGCACAGATACGCAGTATTTT. It codes for CASSGLAGGSSTDTQYF.

This clone showed up just a few times. This chain connects TRBV7-3 to TRBJ2-1; 10 positions agree with TRBD2. Germline V CDR1 and CDR2: SGHTA, FQGTGA. This CDR3 has 14 residues. The trim removed 4 bases at V and 7 bases at J, leaving 4 bases unmatched. This chain's CDR3 is CASSSSGSGNEQFF. CDR3 DNA: TGTGCCAGCAGCTCTAGCGGGAGTGGGAATGAGCAGTTCTTC.

The chain links TRBV9 to TRBJ2-1; TRBD1 matches at 10 bases. J gave up 6 bases and V 3 bases, and 6 bases lay outside the gene matches. The CDR3 runs to 15 residues. Germline V gene sequence: CDR1 SGDLS, CDR2 YYNGEE. The CDR3 sequence: CASSASGQGFNEQFF. CDR3 nucleotides: TGTGCCAGCAGCGCATCGGGACAGGGGTTCAATGAGCAGTTCTTC.

The chain combines TRBV28 with TRBJ2-5; tentative D call: TRBD2 (5 bases). CDR1 is MDHEN and CDR2 is SYDVKM in the germline V gene. Trimming left V 3 bases short and J 1 base short, with 9 bases between. CDR3 length: 14 residues. The CDR3 loop reads CASSLLALQETQYF. In DNA form, the CDR3 reads TGTGCCAGCAGTTTGCTAGCCCTCCAAGAGACCCAGTACTTC.

The V and J genes are TRBV14 and TRBJ2-1; the D gene is possibly TRBD2 (6 bases). The CDR3 consists of 14 residues. The germline V gene encodes CDR1 SGHDN and CDR2 FVKESK. The V gene lost 4 bases and the J gene lost 7 bases, with 14 bases spanning the gap. Written as DNA, the CDR3 is TGTGCCAGCAGCCCTGCGGGACCTCAGAATGAGCAGTTCTTC. Its translation is CASSPAGPQNEQFF.

A few counts support this clone. The CDR3 DNA is TGTGCCAGCAGCTTCTCCCCGGGGAACGAGCAGTACTTC. Its protein is CASSFSPGNEQYF. J is TRBJ2-7 and V is TRBV7-2; perhaps TRBD2 as D (5 bases). Trimming removed 3 bases from V and 5 bases from J, with 11 bases in between. CDR3 length: 13 amino acids. Germline V gene lookup returns CDR1 SGHTA and CDR2 FQGNSA.

The chain links TRBV10-2 to TRBJ2-3, with D perhaps matching TRBD2 (5 bases). Trimming stripped 6 bases from V and 0 bases from J, with 16 bases between. The CDR3 extends over 16 amino acids. Germline CDR1 is WSHSY and CDR2 is SAAADI. The CDR3 DNA sequence: TGCGCCAGCAGCGCCCGCGGGTTCGGGAGCACAGATACGCAGTATTTT. Encoded protein: CASSARGFGSTDTQYF.

This chain connects TRBV6-5 to TRBJ1-2; tentatively, D is TRBD1 (5 bases). Germline assignment: CDR1 MNHEY and CDR2 SVGAGI. The CDR3 spans 15 residues. V lost 0 bases and J 3 bases, leaving 11 bases between the germline ends. CDR3 coding DNA: TGTGCCAGCAGTTACTCCCGTGCGGGGGACTATGGCTACACCTTC. Protein product: CASSYSRAGDYGYTF.

A note on this clone: An end of the junction differs from the germline gene, which may be a read error. The rearrangement joins TRBV5-1 to TRBJ2-1, with D possibly matching TRBD1 (6 bases). Germline V gene lookup returns CDR1 SGHRS and CDR2 YFSETQ. This CDR3 is 14 amino acids long. The CDR3 DNA follows: TGCGCCAGTAGCTCGGGGACAATAGGTAATGAGCAGTTCTTC. It specifies CASSSGTIGNEQFF. Together with reference TRBV5-1 and TRBJ2-1, the CDR3 gives the full variable domain: KAGVTQTPRYLIKTRGQQVTLSCSPISGHRSVSWYQQTPGQGLQFLFEYFSETQRNKGNFPGRFSGRQFSNSRSEMNVSTLELGDSALYLCASSSGTIGNEQFFGPGTRLTVL.

The chain joins TRBV6-2 or TRBV6-3 to TRBJ2-6, with a possible D match to TRBD1 (6 bases). With 6 bases removed from V and 0 bases from J, the gap between germline ends came to 21 bases. The CDR3 is 19 residues long. CDR1 and CDR2 from the germline V gene are MNHEY and SVGEGT. CDR3 sequence (DNA): TGTGCCAGCAGCCCAGGGGCTGGGACGGATATCTCTGGGGCCAACGTCCTGACTTTC. Translating gives CASSPGAGTDISGANVLTF.